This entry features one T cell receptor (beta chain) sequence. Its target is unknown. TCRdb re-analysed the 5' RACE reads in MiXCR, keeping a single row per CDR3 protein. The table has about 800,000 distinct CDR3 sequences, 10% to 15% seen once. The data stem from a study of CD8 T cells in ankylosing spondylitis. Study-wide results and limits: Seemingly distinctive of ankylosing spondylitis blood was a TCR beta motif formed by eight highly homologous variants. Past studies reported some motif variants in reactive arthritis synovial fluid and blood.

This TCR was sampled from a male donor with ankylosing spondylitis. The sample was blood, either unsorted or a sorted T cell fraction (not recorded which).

The CDR3 nucleotides are TGTGCCAGCAGCCGGCGGCTAGGAGATAATGAGCAGTTCTTC. Its translation: CASSRRLGDNEQFF. The chain combines TRBV9 with TRBJ2-1; D remains unclear. CDR1 is SGDLS and CDR2 is YYNGEE in the germline V gene. The V gene lost 4 bases and the J gene lost 7 bases, with 15 bases spanning the gap. The CDR3 is made up of 14 amino acids. The full variable domain, completed using reference TRBV9 and TRBJ2-1, is DSGVTQTPKHLITATGQRVTLRCSPRSGDLSVYWYQQSLDQGLQFLIQYYNGEERAKGNILERFSAQQFPDLHSELNLSSLELGDSALYFCASSRRLGDNEQFFGPGTRLTVL.